The subject of this entry is one TCR beta chain. The sample originates from a study of blood T cell repertoires in COVID-19. Study background: Nucleic acid was either cDNA or gDNA, and it came from T cells, B-cell-depleted T cells, or PBMCs.

Here immunoSEQ multiplex PCR was the method, and the copy in TCRdb shows in-frame clones only, minus some. The table has approximately 220,000 clones, around 85% seen once; the top ten hold approximately 1.3%. The V and J ends lost 3 bases and 4 bases, in that order; junction bases with no gene match: 11. Germline loops: CDR1 MDHEN, CDR2 SYDVKM. The CDR3 spans 16 residues. V usage is TRBV28 and J usage is TRBJ2-7; TRBD2 matches 8 bases. Material for sequencing was PBMCs or T cells enriched from blood (not recorded which). The source of this sequence is a woman aged 40-49 years with acute COVID-19. The CDR3 DNA reads as TGTGCCAGCAGTTTGGGAATAGCGGGAAGGTGGTACGAGCAGTACTTC. It specifies CASSLGIAGRWYEQYF.